This passage covers 22 T cell receptor beta chains from one sample sequenced in a study of cytomegalovirus exposure and HLA in healthy donors. The PCR contained 60 Vbeta and 13 Jbeta primers. Sequencing was performed with immunoSEQ multiplex PCR; in TCRdb, only in-frame clones are kept and a portion is missing. This sample has about 140,000 clones; roughly 73% occur once, and the top ten carry 1.3%. Sequencing was performed on PBMCs. These receptors all come from a woman in her forties in good health and CMV-seronegative.

This clone has just one count. The rearrangement joins TRBV11-3 to TRBJ2-2; D uncertain. The CDR3 has 15 amino acids. The V and J ends lost 0 bases and 6 bases respectively, with 11 bases between them. Germline V gene data show CDR1 as SGHNT and CDR2 as YENEEA. The CDR3 loop reads CASSLDPSRSGELFF. The CDR3 nucleotides are TGTGCCAGCAGCTTAGACCCCTCCCGGTCCGGGGAGCTGTTTTTT. Using reference TRBV11-3 and TRBJ2-2 for the parts outside the CDR3, the full variable domain is EAGVVQSPRYKIIEKKQPVAFWCNPISGHNTLYWYLQNLGQGPELLIRYENEEAVDDSQLPKDRFSAERLKGVDSTLKIQPAELGDSAVYLCASSLDPSRSGELFFGEGSRLTVL.

This clone has only a few counts. The CDR3 region has the DNA TGCGCCAGCAGCGCGGGACGAGGGGACGGTGAAAAACTGTTTTTT. Translating gives CASSAGRGDGEKLFF. The rearrangement links TRBV5-1 to TRBJ1-4; D is perhaps TRBD1 (5 bases). This CDR3 is built from 15 residues. V lost 4 bases to trimming and J lost 7 bases, with 17 bases between them. Per the germline V gene, CDR1 is SGHRS and CDR2 is YFSETQ. Full variable domain (missing parts from reference TRBV5-1 and TRBJ1-4): KAGVTQTPRYLIKTRGQQVTLSCSPISGHRSVSWYQQTPGQGLQFLFEYFSETQRNKGNFPGRFSGRQFSNSRSEMNVSTLELGDSALYLCASSAGRGDGEKLFFGSGTQLSVL.

The chain employs TRBV7-6 and TRBJ1-6, with D possibly matching TRBD1 (5 bases). This CDR3 region has 14 residues. The V end was cut by 4 bases, the J end by 4 bases, with 8 bases between. Germline V gene lookup returns CDR1 SGHVS and CDR2 FNYEAQ. Here the CDR3 DNA reads TGTGCCAGCAGCTCCGACAGTTATAATTCACCCCTCCACTTT. Protein: CASSSDSYNSPLHF.

The chain uses TRBV19 and TRBJ2-2; 7 bases fit TRBD1. Unmatched junction bases numbered 3, after V lost 1 base and J lost 4 bases. CDR1 and CDR2 (germline): LNHDA, SQIVND (reference sequence). This CDR3 has 15 amino acids. The CDR3 DNA follows: TGTGCCAGTAGTATAGCAGGGGGTGTCACCGGGGAGCTGTTTTTT. Its protein product is CASSIAGGVTGELFF.

This chain connects TRBV4-3 to TRBJ1-2; D gene ambiguous. This CDR3 contains 15 residues. CDR1 is LGHNA and CDR2 is YSLEER in the germline V gene. Trimming shortened V by 0 bases and J by 8 bases, and 16 bases separated the two germline ends. CDR3 nucleotides: TGCGCCAGCAGCCAAGATCAGCGGGTGGTTGGGGGCTACACCTTC. This sequence encodes CASSQDQRVVGGYTF.

The gene calls are TRBV15 and TRBJ2-7; D remains unclear. The CDR3 has 12 residues. The V and J ends lost 5 bases and 0 bases respectively, with 5 bases between them. Germline CDR1 and CDR2: LNHNV and YYDKDF (reference sequence). For the CDR3, the DNA is TGTGCCACCAGCGCTAGCTCCTACGAGCAGTACTTC. Translating it yields CATSASSYEQYF.

The chain is built from TRBV4-1 and TRBJ2-3; unclear D gene. Trimming pared 2 bases from V and 2 bases from J, leaving 17 bases between. There are 17 residues in the CDR3. Germline CDR1 and CDR2: MGHRA and YSYEKL. CDR3 sequence: CASSQPSSRNPTDTQYF. DNA for the CDR3: TGCGCCAGCAGCCAACCGTCCTCGAGGAACCCCACAGATACGCAGTATTTT.

This clone was picked up a small number of times. The V gene is TRBV14, the J gene TRBJ1-1; D not certain. V was cut by 1 base and J by 4 bases, with 10 bases left in between. This CDR3 spans 14 amino acids. Germline-derived CDR1 and CDR2 are SGHDN and FVKESK. CDR3 amino acids: CASSQGVGVTEAFF. CDR3 coding DNA: TGTGCCAGCAGCCAAGGGGTGGGAGTCACTGAAGCTTTCTTT. The full variable domain, rest sourced from reference TRBV14 and TRBJ1-1, is EAGVTQFPSHSVIEKGQTVTLRCDPISGHDNLYWYRRVMGKEIKFLLHFVKESKQDESGMPNNRFLAERTGGTYSTLKVQPAELEDSGVYFCASSQGVGVTEAFFGQGTRLTVV.

The rearrangement links TRBV5-1 to TRBJ2-2, with 8 positions matching TRBD1. Germline V CDR1 and CDR2: SGHRS, YFSETQ. There are 17 residues in the CDR3. Trimming cost V 5 bases and J 1 base; bases outside gene matches: 10. For the CDR3, the DNA is TGCGCCAGCAGTCAAAAGGCCGGGACAGGGAACACCGGGGAGCTGTTTTTT. Translation gives CASSQKAGTGNTGELFF.

V usage is TRBV5-1 and J usage is TRBJ1-5, with 7 bases that match TRBD1. Germline V gene data show CDR1 as SGHRS and CDR2 as YFSETQ. V shed 3 bases and J 7 bases; nucleotides not matched to a gene: 7. This CDR3 is built from 14 residues. The CDR3 region is CASSSGQAGQPQHF. The CDR3 DNA reads TGCGCCAGCAGCTCCGGACAGGCCGGGCAGCCCCAGCATTTT.

The gene calls are TRBV7-3 and TRBJ2-1; 7 bases line up with TRBD1. Per the germline V gene, CDR1 is SGHTA and CDR2 is FQGTGA. V was pared by 5 bases and J by 5 bases, with 9 bases of the junction left unmatched. The CDR3 sequence is 15 residues long. CDR3 sequence (DNA): TGTGCCAGCAGCCCGCAGACAGGGCGTGACAATGAGCAGTTCTTC. The encoded protein is CASSPQTGRDNEQFF.

This clone was detected only once. The V call is TRBV5-3, the J call TRBJ1-1, with D unresolved. TRBV5-3 is classed as an ORF, of uncertain function. The CDR3 consists of 13 residues. The V gene lost 0 bases and the J gene lost 1 base, with 4 bases spanning the gap. For the CDR3, the DNA is TGTGCCAGAAGCTTGGACAGGAACACTGAAGCTTTCTTT. Translating it yields CARSLDRNTEAFF.

This chain uses TRBV7-9 with TRBJ1-2; 8 bases line up with TRBD1. Germline CDR1 is SEHNR and CDR2 is FQNEAQ (reference sequence). This CDR3 comprises 17 residues. J was trimmed by 0 bases and V by 5 bases; bases with no gene match: 11. The CDR3 DNA is TGTGCCAGCAGCCGCCTGGGACAGGACAGAGCTAACTATGGCTACACCTTC. It encodes CASSRLGQDRANYGYTF.

This chain links TRBV2 with TRBJ1-1; D is unresolved. Germline CDR1 and CDR2: SNHLY and FYNNEI. The germline V and J ends were trimmed by 4 bases and 3 bases, with 12 bases remaining between them. The CDR3 contains 14 residues. CDR3 sequence (DNA): TGTGCCAGCAGTGGGTTGGCGAGGGACACTGAAGCTTTCTTT. This sequence encodes CASSGLARDTEAFF.

The chain joins TRBV6-1 to TRBJ1-3; 8 positions match TRBD1. V lost 2 bases and J lost 4; bases outside the gene matches: 10. CDR3 size: 17 residues. Per germline, CDR1 MNHNS and CDR2 SASEGT. The CDR3 here is CASSERRTGSFGNTIYF. CDR3 DNA sequence: TGTGCCAGCAGTGAAAGGAGGACAGGGAGTTTCGGAAACACCATATATTTT.

This chain links TRBV27 with TRBJ1-6, with D possibly matching TRBD1 (5 bases). Trimming took 6 bases from V and 7 from J, leaving 16 bases between them. This CDR3 has 15 residues. Germline-derived CDR1 and CDR2 are MNHEY and SMNVEV (reference sequence). The CDR3 DNA reads as TGTGCCAGCAGGACAGTTACAGCGCGGAATTCACCCCTCCACTTT. Translation: CASRTVTARNSPLHF.

The gene calls are TRBV18 and TRBJ2-1; TRBD2 matches 13 bases. The V and J ends lost 3 bases and 4 bases, in that order; junction bases with no gene match: 6. The CDR3 totals 17 residues. Per the germline V gene, CDR1 is KGHSH and CDR2 is LQKENI. The CDR3: CASSPGLAGLNYNEQFF. CDR3 nucleotide sequence: TGTGCCAGCTCACCGGGACTAGCGGGGCTGAATTACAATGAGCAGTTCTTC.

The CDR3 protein is CASSLVYRERSPPLHF. The DNA for the CDR3 is TGTGCCAGCAGCTTAGTATACAGGGAACGAAGCCCACCCCTCCACTTT. The V call is TRBV7-8, the J call TRBJ1-6; D is possibly TRBD1 (6 bases). Germline CDR1 is SGHVS and CDR2 is FQNEAQ. V lost 1 base, J lost 11 bases, and 18 bases lay in between. This CDR3 has 16 residues.

The table lists this clone with a count of one. The chain joins TRBV14 to TRBJ1-1, with TRBD1 as a possible D gene (6 bases). This CDR3 has 12 residues. Germline CDR1 is SGHDN and CDR2 is FVKESK. Trimming cost V 4 bases and J 6 bases, with 9 bases left between them. The CDR3 DNA follows: TGTGCCAGCAGCCGCGGGGGCCCTGAAGCTTTCTTT. Translated: CASSRGGPEAFF.

The sample holds one count of this clone. This rearrangement joins TRBV23-1 to TRBJ2-7; 8 nucleotides match TRBD1. TRBV23-1 is known as an ORF, though its function is uncertain. This CDR3 spans 16 amino acids. V was clipped by 0 bases and J by 3 bases; unmatched bases: 7. DNA of the CDR3: TGCGCCAGCAGTCAATCGTGGACAGGGCCTAGCTACGAGCAGTACTTC. Its protein product is CASSQSWTGPSYEQYF.

The chain is built from TRBV5-4 and TRBJ2-3, with 9 positions matching TRBD2. This CDR3 comprises 16 residues. Trimming removed 7 bases from V and 0 bases from J; junction bases left unmatched: 9. Germline loops: CDR1 SGHNT, CDR2 YYREEE (reference sequence). For the CDR3, the DNA is TGTGCCAGCGGGACTAGCCTGGGGGCTAGCACAGATACGCAGTATTTT. Its translation is CASGTSLGASTDTQYF.

This chain connects TRBV9 to TRBJ2-7, with D perhaps matching TRBD1 (6 bases). This CDR3 contains 15 residues. Germline CDR1 reads SGDLS; CDR2 reads YYNGEE. V lost 0 bases and J lost 1, with 11 bases in between. The CDR3 coding sequence is TGTGCCAGCAGCGTAGGGGACACCGCGTCCTACGAGCAGTACTTC. Translating it yields CASSVGDTASYEQYF.